These 13 T cell receptor delta chains were all obtained from the same sample, sequenced in a study of Vδ1+ human thymocytes. Study-wide results and caveats: Highly polyclonal TRG and TRD repertoires with Gaussian CDR3 length distributions appeared in thymus.

RNA was extracted from the cells and then reverse transcribed. Multiplex PCR used pooled V-gene forward primers and a constant-region reverse primer to amplify CDR3s. TCRdb re-processed the multiplex PCR reads via CATT. The sample carries fewer than 90,000 delta-chain clones, about 30% recorded once. These receptors are not linked to any known antigen. Sample: Vdelta1+ gamma-delta thymocytes from the thymus. The subset is: FACS-sorted CD3+ TCRalphabeta- TCRVdelta1+ TCRVdelta2- thymocytes. The receptors stem from a boy less than two years old who had congenital heart surgery.

Only a few counts were recorded for this clone. This chain uses TRDV1 with TRDJ1, with 11 positions matching TRDD3. The germline gives CDR1 TSWWSYY, CDR2 QGS. The length of the CDR3 is 16 residues. After removal of 8 bases from V and 0 bases from J, the junction contained 8 bases not matched to a gene. The CDR3 spells CALRLGDTPYTDKLIF. CDR3 DNA: TGTGCTCTTAGGCTGGGGGATACTCCATACACCGATAAACTCATCTTT.

The chain couples TRDV1 to TRDJ1; no clear D. Germline values: CDR1 TSWWSYY, CDR2 QGS. The CDR3 sequence is 22 residues long. With 0 bases removed from V and 1 base from J, the gap between germline ends came to 30 bases. CDR3 sequence reads: CALGELMADPQVLSLSTDKLIF. The CDR3 DNA reads TGTGCTCTTGGGGAACTAATGGCTGATCCCCAAGTACTGAGTTTGAGCACCGATAAACTCATCTTT.

V gene TRDV1 combines with J gene TRDJ1; 9 bases are shared with TRDD2. Germline V gene sequence: CDR1 TSWWSYY, CDR2 QGS. After removal of 0 bases from V and 8 bases from J, the junction contained 16 bases not matched to a gene. This CDR3 region has 18 residues. CDR3 protein: CALGELSFLLRGSIKLIF. In nucleotides, the CDR3 is TGTGCTCTTGGGGAACTGTCCTTCCTACTAAGGGGATCGATCAAACTCATCTTT.

The chain is built from TRDV1 and TRDJ1; tentatively, D is TRDD3 (6 bases). CDR3 length: 23 amino acids. Germline V gene sequence: CDR1 TSWWSYY, CDR2 QGS. The V end lost 3 bases, the J end lost 1 base, and 36 bases lay between the germline ends. The CDR3 protein is CALGDQLAYPGYRGCCSTDKLIF. The CDR3 DNA is TGTGCTCTTGGGGATCAACTGGCCTACCCAGGCTACCGGGGATGCTGTAGCACCGATAAACTCATCTTT.

This chain links TRDV1 with TRDJ1, with unresolved D. This CDR3 has 24 residues. CDR1 and CDR2 (germline): TSWWSYY, QGS. V was shortened by 5 bases and J by 0 bases, with 40 bases between the two germline ends. The CDR3 DNA follows: TGTGCTCTTGGGAGGGGCCCAGGCCCAACGCTTCTTACACCGAGTAGACTCCACACCGATAAACTCATCTTT. Translating it yields CALGRGPGPTLLTPSRLHTDKLIF.

This sequence joins TRDV1 and TRDJ1; 7 bases agree with TRDD3. V was pared by 4 bases and J by 3 bases, with 29 bases of the junction left unmatched. The CDR3 runs to 22 residues. Germline CDR1 TSWWSYY, CDR2 QGS. CDR3 in DNA: TGTGCTCTTGGGGGAGCTCCTCTTCTGCGGTCCCTACAGTGGATACGCGCCGATAAACTCATCTTT. Its protein is CALGGAPLLRSLQWIRADKLIF.

The rearrangement joins TRDV1 to TRDJ1, with no clear D. V was pared by 1 base and J by 3 bases, with 24 bases between. Germline V gene sequence: CDR1 TSWWSYY, CDR2 QGS. The CDR3 spans 19 residues. CDR3 DNA: TGTGCTCTTGGGGAACGCTCTGGTTTCCCCAGGCGCATGGCCGATAAACTCATCTTT. This encodes CALGERSGFPRRMADKLIF.

The sample holds a few counts of this clone. The chain joins TRDV1 to TRDJ1; D remains ambiguous. The CDR3 has 17 amino acids. The germline CDR1 and CDR2 sequences are TSWWSYY and QGS. Trimming shortened V by 2 bases and J by 0 bases, and 16 bases separated the two germline ends. In DNA form, the CDR3 reads TGTGCTCTTGGGGAAAGTCCCCCACCGCACGACACCGATAAACTCATCTTT. It translates to CALGESPPPHDTDKLIF.

In the case of this clone: The junction does not match germline at one end; this may be a read error. The chain uses TRDV1 and TRDJ1, with D maybe TRDD3 (6 bases). Germline assignment: CDR1 TSWWSYY and CDR2 QGS. The CDR3 contains 19 residues. In DNA, the CDR3 is TGTGCTCATGGGGAACCATCTATTGCGGTACTGGGTGACACCGATAAACTCATCTTT. Protein sequence: CAHGEPSIAVLGDTDKLIF.

The chain uses TRDV1 and TRDJ1; TRDD3 agrees at 12 bases. J gave up 0 bases and V 3 bases, and 38 bases lay outside the gene matches. Per germline, CDR1 TSWWSYY and CDR2 QGS. The CDR3 has 28 amino acids. CDR3 protein: CALGEHHLPTESVGLGDTSPRYTDKLIF. In nucleotides, the CDR3 is TGTGCTCTTGGGGAGCATCACCTTCCTACCGAATCAGTGGGTCTGGGGGATACGTCCCCTAGGTACACCGATAAACTCATCTTT.

The rearrangement links TRDV1 to TRDJ1; possible D gene TRDD3, 5 bases. This CDR3 has 19 amino acids. Trimming shortened V by 4 bases and J by 0 bases, and 24 bases separated the two germline ends. CDR1 and CDR2 (germline): TSWWSYY, QGS. Here the CDR3 reads CALGGLFIPPLVHTDKLIF. The CDR3 nucleotides are TGTGCTCTTGGGGGACTCTTCATCCCCCCACTGGTTCACACCGATAAACTCATCTTT.

This rearrangement joins TRDV2 to TRDJ1; 10 bases map to TRDD3. The CDR3 loop spans 19 amino acids. Per germline, CDR1 GEAIGNYY and CDR2 EKD. The V and J ends lost 6 bases and 5 bases, in that order; junction bases with no gene match: 23. DNA for the CDR3: TGTGCCTGTCCCGAGGGCACTACTGGGGGATCCACAGGCGGGGATAAACTCATCTTT. Encoded protein: CACPEGTTGGSTGGDKLIF.

This clone was found a few times. V usage is TRDV1 and J usage is TRDJ1; the match to TRDD3 covers 10 bases. The CDR3 is made up of 19 amino acids. From germline, CDR1 is TSWWSYY and CDR2 QGS. V lost 2 bases, J lost 0 bases, and 12 bases stayed unmatched. CDR3 DNA sequence: TGTGCTCTTGGGGAATCAGCTACTGGGGGATCGGCGTACACCGATAAACTCATCTTT. This translates into CALGESATGGSAYTDKLIF.